The entry below describes one TCR beta chain. The repertoire was sequenced with immunoSEQ multiplex PCR; TCRdb's copy has only in-frame clones and lacks some. The repertoire holds under 50,000 clones, with roughly 80% as singletons. Germline CDR1 SGHRS, CDR2 YFSETQ. This CDR3 region has 18 residues. The V and J ends lost 4 bases and 0 bases, in that order; junction bases with no gene match: 9. These data are taken from a study of OX40 agonist ivuxolimab in advanced cancers. Study details: An agonistic anti-OX40 (CD134) antibody, ivuxolimab, was used to treat the patients. The study enrolled dose-escalation patients with hepatocellular carcinoma, melanoma, renal cell or head and neck cancer.

The sequenced sample was CD4+ or CD8+ T cells sorted from blood, obtained in a trial of the OX40 agonist ivuxolimab. The TCR originated in an adult with an advanced solid tumor such as melanoma, head and neck, liver or kidney cancer. This chain joins TRBV5-1 and TRBJ2-3, with TRBD2 matching 12 bases. The CDR3 here is CASSPGLTSGGSTDTQYF. DNA of the CDR3: TGCGCCAGCAGCCCGGGATTGACTAGCGGGGGAAGCACAGATACGCAGTATTTT.